The rows below give T cell receptor beta chains drawn from one sample of a study of T cells in Graves' hyperthyroidism and ophthalmopathy. TCRdb itself ran the multiplex PCR reads through MiXCR, one entry per CDR3 protein. The sample has more than 350,000 distinct CDR3 sequences; approximately 14% are singletons. The source material was blood. All receptors derive from an older woman with Graves' ophthalmopathy. The CDR3 runs from the conserved cysteine through the conserved F or W. Each record gives: J gene, clone size, V gene, D gene, CDR3 DNA, CDR3 protein. The D gene is left open where the match is weak. For some rows the clone size is stated as once, few or many, or as a class when expanded; others skip it.

J gene: TRBJ1-5
clone size: many
V gene: TRBV7-9
D gene: NA
CDR3 DNA: TGTGCCAGCAGCTTAGATGCGGGGAGTTGGAGCAATCAGCCCCAGCATTTT
CDR3 protein: CASSLDAGSWSNQPQHF

J gene: TRBJ2-7
clone size: NA
V gene: TRBV11-2
D gene: TRBD2
CDR3 DNA: TGTGCCAGCAGCTCCCCGGGACTAGCGGGGGGGGTGGGGTGGCAGTACTTC
CDR3 protein: CASSSPGLAGGVGWQYF

J gene: TRBJ2-7
clone size: many
V gene: TRBV20-1
D gene: NA
CDR3 DNA: TGCAGTGCTAGGGGGGTCGCGGGTGAGCAGTACTTC
CDR3 protein: CSARGVAGEQYF

J gene: TRBJ2-6
clone size: NA
V gene: TRBV6-1
D gene: TRBD1
CDR3 DNA: TGTGCCAGCAGTGATAGGGGGCAGACTGGGGCCAACGTCCTGACTTTC
CDR3 protein: CASSDRGQTGANVLTF

J gene: TRBJ2-1
clone size: NA
V gene: TRBV19
D gene: NA
CDR3 DNA: TGTGCCAGTGGAAACTACAATGAGCAGTTCTTC
CDR3 protein: CASGNYNEQFF

J gene: TRBJ1-6
clone size: NA
V gene: TRBV27
D gene: NA
CDR3 DNA: TGTGCCAGCAGTTTCGCAGGAGACTATAATTCACCCCTCCACTTT
CDR3 protein: CASSFAGDYNSPLHF

J gene: TRBJ2-5
clone size: NA
V gene: TRBV19
D gene: TRBD1
CDR3 DNA: TGTGCCAGTAGTTCAAGGACAGGGGGCGCAGAGACCCAGTACTTC
CDR3 protein: CASSSRTGGAETQYF

J gene: TRBJ2-7
clone size: many
V gene: TRBV3-1
D gene: NA
CDR3 DNA: TGTGCCAGCAGCCAAGATCAGGCGGGCTACGAGCAGTACTTC
CDR3 protein: CASSQDQAGYEQYF

J gene: TRBJ2-7
clone size: few
V gene: TRBV7-2
D gene: NA
CDR3 DNA: TGTGCCAGCAGCCTATGGGGTGTGAGCTCCTACGAGCAGTACTTC
CDR3 protein: CASSLWGVSSYEQYF

J gene: TRBJ2-7
clone size: many
V gene: TRBV5-1
D gene: TRBD2
CDR3 DNA: TGCGCCAGCAGAAGAGGACTAGCGGGAGCAGACGAGCAGTACTTC
CDR3 protein: CASRRGLAGADEQYF

J gene: TRBJ2-3
clone size: many
V gene: TRBV2
D gene: TRBD1
CDR3 DNA: TGTGCCAGCAGTGAAGGGCAGGGGGCTTTCACAGATACGCAGTATTTT
CDR3 protein: CASSEGQGAFTDTQYF

J gene: TRBJ2-5
clone size: few
V gene: TRBV4-1
D gene: NA
CDR3 DNA: TGCGCCAGCAGCCAAGAAGGGTCTGTACAGAGGATTGAGACCCAGTACTTC
CDR3 protein: CASSQEGSVQRIETQYF

J gene: TRBJ2-7
clone size: few
V gene: TRBV5-1
D gene: TRBD1
CDR3 DNA: TGCGCCAGCAGCTGGTCCGGGACAGCTTCCTACGAGCAGTACTTC
CDR3 protein: CASSWSGTASYEQYF

J gene: TRBJ1-5
clone size: many
V gene: TRBV20-1
D gene: TRBD1
CDR3 DNA: TGCAGTGCGAGGGGACAGGGTAAGGATCAGCCCCAGCATTTT
CDR3 protein: CSARGQGKDQPQHF

J gene: TRBJ1-6
clone size: few
V gene: TRBV4-2
D gene: TRBD1
CDR3 DNA: TGTGCCAGCAGCCAAGATCGGCAAGACAGGGTAAATTCACCCCTCCACTTT
CDR3 protein: CASSQDRQDRVNSPLHF

J gene: TRBJ2-1
clone size: many
V gene: TRBV7-9
D gene: NA
CDR3 DNA: TGTGCCAGCAGCTCCCCGGAGGGAAGGACCTCCAATGAGCAGTTCTTC
CDR3 protein: CASSSPEGRTSNEQFF

J gene: TRBJ2-1
clone size: NA
V gene: TRBV29-1
D gene: TRBD2
CDR3 DNA: TGCAGCGTTGGAGAACTAGCGGGAGTGAGTGAGCAGTTCTTC
CDR3 protein: CSVGELAGVSEQFF

J gene: TRBJ2-5
clone size: many
V gene: TRBV12-3/TRBV12-4
D gene: TRBD1
CDR3 DNA: TGTGCCAGCAGTTCCTGGGCTCCCGGGACAGGGGTTGAGACCCAGTACTTC
CDR3 protein: CASSSWAPGTGVETQYF

J gene: TRBJ2-5
clone size: many
V gene: TRBV9
D gene: TRBD2
CDR3 DNA: TGTGCCAGCAGCTCTCATTCTCGGGGGGGCGTAGAGACCCAGTACTTC
CDR3 protein: CASSSHSRGGVETQYF

J gene: TRBJ1-1
clone size: few
V gene: TRBV6-1
D gene: NA
CDR3 DNA: TGTGCCAGCAGCCGCCCCCGCGAAGCTTTCTTT
CDR3 protein: CASSRPREAFF

J gene: TRBJ2-1
clone size: many
V gene: TRBV28
D gene: NA
CDR3 DNA: TGTGCCAGCAGTTTGACCGGGACTGTCGTTGTGGATGAGCAGTTCTTC
CDR3 protein: CASSLTGTVVVDEQFF

J gene: TRBJ1-4
clone size: NA
V gene: TRBV4-2
D gene: NA
CDR3 DNA: TGTGCCAGCAGCCAGACGACAGAAGGGGGTAATGAAAAACTGTTTTTT
CDR3 protein: CASSQTTEGGNEKLFF

J gene: TRBJ2-3
clone size: many
V gene: TRBV20-1
D gene: TRBD2
CDR3 DNA: TGCAGTGCTAGGGGGGGGGAACTAGCGGGAGGGACAGATACGCAGTATTTT
CDR3 protein: CSARGGELAGGTDTQYF

J gene: TRBJ1-1
clone size: many
V gene: TRBV30
D gene: NA
CDR3 DNA: TGTGCCTGGGTCCAGAATGGGGCTAGGGGGAACACTGAAGCTTTCTTT
CDR3 protein: CAWVQNGARGNTEAFF

J gene: TRBJ1-2
clone size: many
V gene: TRBV5-1
D gene: NA
CDR3 DNA: TGCGCCAGCAGCTTGGAGGGATCCTATGGCTACACCTTC
CDR3 protein: CASSLEGSYGYTF

J gene: TRBJ2-7
clone size: many
V gene: TRBV6-1
D gene: NA
CDR3 DNA: TGTGCCAGCAGTGAATGGAGGCAGTACGAGCAGTACTTC
CDR3 protein: CASSEWRQYEQYF

J gene: TRBJ2-1
clone size: NA
V gene: TRBV12-3/TRBV12-4
D gene: TRBD1
CDR3 DNA: TGTGCCAGCAGTTTATTGGGACAGGGGGTCGACAATGAGCAGTTCTTC
CDR3 protein: CASSLLGQGVDNEQFF

J gene: TRBJ2-2
clone size: NA
V gene: TRBV5-4
D gene: TRBD2
CDR3 DNA: TGTGCCAGCAGCTTGGCGACTAGCGGGAGGGTTGGGGAGCTGTTTTTT
CDR3 protein: CASSLATSGRVGELFF

J gene: TRBJ2-7
clone size: NA
V gene: TRBV29-1
D gene: NA
CDR3 DNA: TGCAGCGTTGGCCACTTGAACGAGCAGTACTTC
CDR3 protein: CSVGHLNEQYF

J gene: TRBJ2-1
clone size: few
V gene: TRBV9
D gene: NA
CDR3 DNA: TGTGCCAGCAGCGTAGCTGTACACACCAAGTATGAGCAGTTCTTC
CDR3 protein: CASSVAVHTKYEQFF

J gene: TRBJ1-1
clone size: many
V gene: TRBV24-1
D gene: NA
CDR3 DNA: TGTGCCACCAGGGGAGGGTCGCAAGCTTTCTTT
CDR3 protein: CATRGGSQAFF

J gene: TRBJ2-5
clone size: many
V gene: TRBV7-2
D gene: TRBD2
CDR3 DNA: TGTGCCAGCAGCTTTAGTGGTACCCGGGGGGGAGAGACCCAGTACTTC
CDR3 protein: CASSFSGTRGGETQYF

J gene: TRBJ2-1
clone size: many
V gene: TRBV30
D gene: NA
CDR3 DNA: TGTGCCTGGAGTTTTACCTACAATGAGCAGTTCTTC
CDR3 protein: CAWSFTYNEQFF

J gene: TRBJ2-7
clone size: NA
V gene: TRBV27
D gene: NA
CDR3 DNA: TGTGCCGGCAGTTTCAACAGAAACTACGAGCAGTACTTC
CDR3 protein: CAGSFNRNYEQYF

J gene: TRBJ2-3
clone size: many
V gene: TRBV2
D gene: TRBD1
CDR3 DNA: TGTGCCAGCAGTGATTCTTACCCCTGGACAGGCACGCAGTATTTT
CDR3 protein: CASSDSYPWTGTQYF

J gene: TRBJ1-1
clone size: many
V gene: TRBV6-4
D gene: TRBD1
CDR3 DNA: TGTGCCAGCAGTGCCTCACCTGGACAGGGGGCGACTGAAGCTTTCTTT
CDR3 protein: CASSASPGQGATEAFF

J gene: TRBJ1-1
clone size: NA
V gene: TRBV27
D gene: TRBD1
CDR3 DNA: TGTGCCAGCAGTTCGAACAGGGGGCCGAACACTGAAGCTTTCTTT
CDR3 protein: CASSSNRGPNTEAFF

J gene: TRBJ2-1
clone size: NA
V gene: TRBV5-1
D gene: TRBD2
CDR3 DNA: TGTGCCAGCAGCCACGGGGGGGAACGAAATGAGCAGTTCTTC
CDR3 protein: CASSHGGERNEQFF

J gene: TRBJ2-7
clone size: many
V gene: TRBV5-5
D gene: TRBD1
CDR3 DNA: TGTGCCAGCAGCTTAAACGACAGGGAAGGAGGCCACGAGCAGTACTTC
CDR3 protein: CASSLNDREGGHEQYF

J gene: TRBJ2-5
clone size: many
V gene: TRBV20-1
D gene: NA
CDR3 DNA: TGCAGTGCTAGAGATCGGGACTCCCAGTACTTC
CDR3 protein: CSARDRDSQYF

J gene: TRBJ2-3
clone size: many
V gene: TRBV28
D gene: TRBD2
CDR3 DNA: TGTGCCAGCAGCCCGACCACTAGCGGCAGAGATACGCAGTATTTT
CDR3 protein: CASSPTTSGRDTQYF

J gene: TRBJ2-2
clone size: many
V gene: TRBV11-2
D gene: TRBD2
CDR3 DNA: TGTGCCAGCAGCTTAGATCGGGGGGAGGGGGAGCTGTTTTTT
CDR3 protein: CASSLDRGEGELFF

J gene: TRBJ1-5
clone size: NA
V gene: TRBV19
D gene: NA
CDR3 DNA: TGTGCCAGTAGTATAGATGGACTCCAGCCCCAGCATTTT
CDR3 protein: CASSIDGLQPQHF

J gene: TRBJ2-7
clone size: many
V gene: TRBV20-1
D gene: TRBD2
CDR3 DNA: TGCAGTGCTAGAGATACTAGCGGGCGAGGAGAGCAGTACTTC
CDR3 protein: CSARDTSGRGEQYF

J gene: TRBJ2-1
clone size: NA
V gene: TRBV10-3
D gene: NA
CDR3 DNA: TGTGCCATCAGTGAGGCTAGCCACTCCGATAATGAGCAGTTCTTC
CDR3 protein: CAISEASHSDNEQFF

J gene: TRBJ1-3
clone size: many
V gene: TRBV28
D gene: NA
CDR3 DNA: TGTGCCAGCAGTTTCTCTGGAAACACCATATATTTT
CDR3 protein: CASSFSGNTIYF

J gene: TRBJ2-2
clone size: few
V gene: TRBV7-3
D gene: NA
CDR3 DNA: TGTGCCAGCAGCGGCGACTCGTCGAACACCGGGGAGCTGTTTTTT
CDR3 protein: CASSGDSSNTGELFF

J gene: TRBJ2-7
clone size: few
V gene: TRBV20-1
D gene: NA
CDR3 DNA: TGCAGTGCCAGAGATGAGGGATACTACGAGCAGTACTTC
CDR3 protein: CSARDEGYYEQYF

J gene: TRBJ1-4
clone size: many
V gene: TRBV20-1
D gene: NA
CDR3 DNA: TGCAGTGCTAGAGATTATACAGGGTTCCCTAATGAAAAACTGTTTTTT
CDR3 protein: CSARDYTGFPNEKLFF

J gene: TRBJ2-3
clone size: many
V gene: TRBV20-1
D gene: TRBD2
CDR3 DNA: TGCAGTGCCGCAACCGGGACTAGCGGGGGAGATACGCAGTATTTT
CDR3 protein: CSAATGTSGGDTQYF

J gene: TRBJ2-3
clone size: many
V gene: TRBV29-1
D gene: TRBD2
CDR3 DNA: TGCAGCGTTGAAGATCACGGGCTAGCGGGAAGAGATACGCAGTATTTT
CDR3 protein: CSVEDHGLAGRDTQYF

J gene: TRBJ2-3
clone size: few
V gene: TRBV7-3
D gene: TRBD2
CDR3 DNA: TGTGCCAGCAGCCGGGGGACTAGCGGCACAGATACGCAGTATTTT
CDR3 protein: CASSRGTSGTDTQYF

J gene: TRBJ2-3
clone size: NA
V gene: TRBV4-1
D gene: TRBD2
CDR3 DNA: TGCGCCAGCAGCCAAGAAGTCGGGACTAGCGCAGATACGCAGTATTTT
CDR3 protein: CASSQEVGTSADTQYF

J gene: TRBJ2-7
clone size: many
V gene: TRBV29-1
D gene: TRBD2
CDR3 DNA: TGCAGCGCCCGAAGCGGGAGGGCCTACGAGCAGTACTTC
CDR3 protein: CSARSGRAYEQYF